This T cell receptor beta chain was captured by sequencing in a study of PD-1 blockade in classical Hodgkin lymphoma. Time point indicated: cycle 4 day 1 (C4D1), after 6 weeks of nivolumab. Relapses following autologous stem cell transplantation were seen in all patients, with brentuximab vedotin exposure varying. Germline values: CDR1 LNHDA, CDR2 SQIVND (reference sequence). The ends lost 0 bases at V and 0 bases at J; junction bases unmatched: 8. The CDR3 consists of 18 residues. Profiled with immunoSEQ multiplex PCR; TCRdb holds only in-frame clones, not every one. The table lists about 90,000 clones, 83% of them singletons.

The material was peripheral blood mononuclear cells (PBMCs), obtained before the fourth cycle of nivolumab. The receptor was derived from a human donor with classical Hodgkin lymphoma. The rearrangement uses TRBV19 and TRBJ1-3; 7 positions agree with TRBD1. DNA for the CDR3: TGTGCCAGTAGTATAGATCTATGGGACAGCAGCTCTGGAAACACCATATATTTT. This sequence encodes CASSIDLWDSSSGNTIYF.